The clone carrying this T cell receptor (beta chain) was counted ten times or more. What it binds is not known. This specimen belongs to a study of T-cell reconstitution after alpha-beta-depleted transplantation in children. Findings and limits, study-wide: The origin of high day-60 TCRbeta diversity in some patients lay in surviving recipient T cells and thymic progenitors.

Unique molecular identifiers were built into the TCRbeta library. TCRdb re-called the PCR reads with MiXCR, one entry per CDR3 protein. The data hold hundreds of thousands of distinct CDR3 sequences, with 13% observed a single time. This sequence was found in a girl under 10 years old with congenital amegakaryocytic thrombocytopenia, due to receive a stem cell transplant. This material consisted of PBMCs, taken before TCRalphabeta/CD19-depleted stem cell transplant.

The CDR3 here is CSVYQTSGKDEQFF. The CDR3 DNA sequence: TGCAGCGTTTACCAGACTAGCGGGAAGGATGAGCAGTTCTTC. The rearrangement links TRBV29-1 to TRBJ2-1; 11 nucleotides align to TRBD2. CDR1 is SQVTM and CDR2 is ANQGSEA in the germline V gene. The CDR3 covers 14 residues. V lost 5 bases and J lost 8; bases outside the gene matches: 8.